This T cell receptor beta chain was profiled in a study of blood T cell repertoires in COVID-19 (dated by TCRdb to the early 2020s). For context, the study as a whole: Samples from collaborators originated in the United States, Italy and Spain and spanned both the acute and convalescent phases of COVID-19. Subjects who had been exposed to COVID-19, were actively infected with it, or had recovered from it provided the deeply sampled blood TCRbeta repertoires that made up the dataset. Sample metadata almost always included a de-identified subject ID, COVID-19 status, age in years and sex. The repertoires were made available in a free public database intended to serve as a resource for research on the immune response to SARS-CoV-2. Where available, HLA class I and class II types were obtained from metadata supplied by the sample provider rather than from assay-based typing. The prospective study material was composed of cDNA or gDNA derived from T cells, B-cell-depleted T cells, or PBMCs. The samples were drawn from two sources: the first 160 participants of the ongoing ImmuneRACE study, and 1,000 to 1,500 subjects contributed by 6 global collaborators.

Overall study results and their limits: The amount of clinical and demographic metadata varied by source and participant and was provided uncurated.

V is cut back by 0 bases and J by 5 bases, with 10 bases in the junction unmatched. The germline V gene specifies MGHRA as CDR1 and YSYEKL as CDR2. From the cysteine through the phenylalanine, the CDR3 covers 18 amino acids. Kept here is only the CDR3 DNA, which spans 54 bases and is read in frame from base 1. In Seattle, one collaborating source enrolled patients while the infection was active and tracked those patients longitudinally over the course of disease. Each collaborating institution followed its own protocols to collect whole blood in K2EDTA tubes. For TCRbeta analysis, collaborators shipped samples in one of three forms: frozen whole blood, isolated PBMCs, or DNA extracted from either of those sample types. The immunoSEQ Assay, a bias-controlled multiplex PCR, was used to amplify TCRbeta CDR3 regions from genomic DNA. Per the authors' processing: The number of nucleated cells in each sample was estimated by amplification of reference gene primers within the assay. To quantify the absolute abundance of each unique TCRbeta CDR3 rearrangement, sequence reads were collapsed and filtered. For each sample, productive Simpson clonality was calculated as the square root of Simpson's diversity index over productive rearrangements. Held by TCRdb, this immuneACCESS table contains in-frame sequences only and omits some clones. Under half of the omission traces to an unresolved V gene where checked; the cause of the rest is unknown. That table supplies the V and J calls and clone size; D and trimming were determined from the DNA. The sample yields a few hundred thousand clones; approximately 90% were counted once. The top ten hold approximately 6% of the sample.

This clone is a singleton in its sample. Its antigen remains undetermined. No base quality values were provided; no much bigger clone lies one nucleotide off. The V gene is TRBV4-1 and the J gene is TRBJ2-7; 13 bases in between match TRBD2. This receptor was obtained from a woman between 45 and 60 years old with COVID-19, enrolled during active disease. Sequencing used peripheral blood. This receptor has the CDR3 CASSQDRGRTSGRDEQYF. The DNA is TGCGCCAGCAGCCAAGATCGGGGCCGGACTAGCGGGAGAGACGAGCAGTACTTC.